This T cell receptor (beta chain) was identified in a study of T cell responses to AZD1222 COVID-19 vaccine. Study-level results: The span of vaccine-associated CD4 TCRs extended across spike, with dominance at 160-218 and 743-854. Repertoire samples came only from after the peak T cell response. It should be noted that donors were predominantly white British and more often female, and clonal diversity was possibly underestimated.

In regard to this clone: Its antigen is still unknown.

Measured with immunoSEQ multiplex PCR; TCRdb has only the in-frame clones, and not every one. The table lists roughly 150,000 clones, around 88% of them singletons. This clonotype was obtained from an adult in good health. The specimen was peripheral blood, collected on day 0 of AZD1222 vaccination.

CDR3 in amino acids: CASSPRTGRSEQYF. The CDR3 DNA sequence: TGTGCCAGCAGCCCTAGGACAGGCCGTTCCGAGCAGTACTTC. The rearrangement links TRBV3-1 (or the pseudogene TRBV3-2) to TRBJ2-7; 7 positions agree with TRBD1. The CDR3 loop spans 14 amino acids. The V segment lost 4 bases and the J segment 6 bases; nucleotides outside the gene matches: 9. Germline V lookup: CDR1 LGHDT, CDR2 YNNKEL (reference sequence).